The 17 T cell receptor beta chains below were found in one sample sequenced in a study of blood T cell repertoires in COVID-19. TCRdb's copy holds only in-frame clones and misses some; the assay was immunoSEQ multiplex PCR. The data contain about 160,000 clones, roughly four fifths of them singletons. The sequenced sample consisted of peripheral blood. The source of these receptors is a woman at least 80 years old with acute or convalescent COVID-19.

This chain links TRBV5-1 with TRBJ2-7; 9 bases are shared with TRBD2. Germline V gives CDR1 SGHRS, CDR2 YFSETQ. V dropped 2 bases and J dropped 1; count of bases not matched to a gene: 7. CDR3 size: 16 residues. CDR3 coding DNA: TGCGCCAGCAGCTTTCATAGCGGGAGTGGTTCCTACGAGCAGTACTTC. Protein product: CASSFHSGSGSYEQYF.

The chain carries TRBV24-1 and TRBJ2-1; 10 bases line up with TRBD1. CDR1 KGHDR and CDR2 SFDVKD come from the germline V gene. Trimming at V came to 4 bases and at J to 10 bases, leaving 3 bases not matched to a gene. The CDR3 covers 13 residues. The CDR3 coding sequence is TGTGCCACCAGTGAATGGGACAGGGGAGAGCAGTTCTTC. Translated, it gives CATSEWDRGEQFF.

This clone occurred a few times. The chain couples TRBV19 to TRBJ2-1; TRBD2 is a possible D gene (5 bases). V was pared by 3 bases and J by 2 bases, with 14 bases between. Germline V gene data show CDR1 as LNHDA and CDR2 as SQIVND (reference sequence). The CDR3 covers 16 residues. CDR3 bases: TGTGCCAGTAGTATCGGACGGGAAAGGCCCTACAATGAGCAGTTCTTC. Encoded protein: CASSIGRERPYNEQFF.

This chain links TRBV7-2 with TRBJ2-2; tentative D call: TRBD2 (6 bases). The CDR3 is 14 residues long. Trimming took off 0 bases at V and 7 bases at J, with 9 bases between the two ends. Germline V gene sequence: CDR1 SGHTA, CDR2 FQGNSA. The CDR3 is CASSLALGGGELFF. CDR3 DNA: TGTGCCAGCAGCTTAGCGCTGGGGGGCGGGGAGCTGTTTTTT.

The chain joins TRBV5-1 to TRBJ2-7; 9 nucleotides match TRBD1. V lost 1 base, J lost 5 bases, and 4 bases stayed unmatched. This CDR3 contains 14 residues. Germline V gene sequence: CDR1 SGHRS, CDR2 YFSETQ. This CDR3 reads CASSLSGTGNEQYF. The CDR3 coding sequence is TGCGCCAGCAGCTTGAGCGGGACAGGGAACGAGCAGTACTTC.

The rearrangement links TRBV2 to TRBJ2-1; D is ambiguous. Germline CDR1 SNHLY, CDR2 FYNNEI. This CDR3 has 11 residues. Deletions cut 4 bases from V and 10 bases from J, with 8 bases between. The CDR3 reads CASSGSWEQFF. CDR3 nucleotides: TGTGCCAGCAGTGGGAGCTGGGAGCAGTTCTTC.

The rearrangement links TRBV5-1 to TRBJ2-6; 8 nucleotides line up with TRBD1. The CDR3 covers 17 residues. CDR1 is SGHRS, CDR2 YFSETQ, per germline. The ends lost 4 bases at V and 0 bases at J; junction bases unmatched: 6. The CDR3 DNA sequence: TGCGCCAGCAGCCCTGGGACAGGTCTCTCTGGGGCCAACGTCCTGACTTTC. This translates into CASSPGTGLSGANVLTF.

In its sample, this clone was seen once. This same CDR3 is encoded by further DNA sequences in the sample. The chain combines TRBV7-2 with TRBJ1-2; 9 nucleotides match TRBD1. V was pared by 4 bases and J by 5 bases, with 2 bases of the junction left unmatched. The CDR3 runs to 13 residues. Germline V gives CDR1 SGHTA, CDR2 FQGNSA. Here the CDR3 DNA reads TGTGCCAGCAGCTCAGGACAGGGGTATGGCTACACCTTC. Residues: CASSSGQGYGYTF.

The sample holds one count of this clone. The rearrangement uses TRBV18 and TRBJ1-5; 9 bases agree with TRBD1. CDR3 length equals 15 residues. CDR1 and CDR2 from the germline V gene are KGHSH and LQKENI. The V and J ends lost 3 bases and 3 bases, in that order; junction bases with no gene match: 3. The CDR3 nucleotides are TGTGCCAGCTCACCCGGGACAGGGATCAATCAGCCCCAGCATTTT. Encoded protein: CASSPGTGINQPQHF. The full variable domain, completed using reference TRBV18 and TRBJ1-5, is NAGVMQNPRHLVRRRGQEARLRCSPMKGHSHVYWYRQLPEEGLKFMVYLQKENIIDESGMPKERFSAEFPKEGPSILRIQQVVRGDSAAYFCASSPGTGINQPQHFGDGTRLSIL.

Only one count was recorded for this clone. The rearrangement uses TRBV5-1 and TRBJ2-1; a weak D match, TRBD1 (5 bases). The germline V and J ends were trimmed by 1 base and 8 bases, with 10 bases remaining between them. The length of the CDR3 is 13 residues. CDR1 is SGHRS and CDR2 is YFSETQ in the germline V gene. DNA for the CDR3: TGCGCCAGCAGCTTGAGGCAGGGTTATGAGCAGTTCTTC. Encoded protein: CASSLRQGYEQFF.

Concerning this clone: Distinct nucleotide sequences in the sample also encode this CDR3. This sequence joins TRBV5-1 and TRBJ2-1; 8 bases agree with TRBD2. Germline V CDR1 and CDR2: SGHRS, YFSETQ. The CDR3 is 14 residues long. V dropped 6 bases and J dropped 0; count of bases not matched to a gene: 2. CDR3: CASKTSGSYNEQFF. The CDR3 region has the DNA TGCGCCAGCAAAACTAGCGGCTCCTACAATGAGCAGTTCTTC.

The V and J genes are TRBV19 and TRBJ2-5; 13 nucleotides agree with TRBD2. V was clipped by 5 bases and J by 4 bases; unmatched bases: 7. This CDR3 comprises 16 residues. Germline V lookup: CDR1 LNHDA, CDR2 SQIVND (reference sequence). For the CDR3, the DNA is TGTGCCAGTAGTGCCCGACGGACTAGCGGGAGAGAGACCCAGTACTTC. It is translated as CASSARRTSGRETQYF.

The CDR3 protein is CASSPWGGRQTEAFF. The CDR3 coding sequence is TGTGCCAGCAGTCCCTGGGGCGGTCGACAGACTGAAGCTTTCTTT. This chain joins TRBV6-5 and TRBJ1-1, with D perhaps TRBD1 (5 bases). V was trimmed by 5 bases and J by 5 bases, leaving 18 bases between them. CDR3 length equals 15 residues. Germline V gives CDR1 MNHEY, CDR2 SVGAGI.

The count of this clone is one. The V call is TRBV19, the J call TRBJ2-7, with TRBD1 as a possible D gene (6 bases). Germline V gene lookup returns CDR1 LNHDA and CDR2 SQIVND (reference sequence). V shed 6 bases and J shed 0 bases, with 12 bases lying between them. The CDR3 is made up of 14 amino acids. CDR3 in DNA: TGTGCCAGTAGGGGGGCAGGGAGCTCCTACGAGCAGTACTTC. It codes for CASRGAGSSYEQYF.

The rearrangement uses TRBV29-1 and TRBJ1-5, with 7 bases lining up with TRBD1. The germline gives CDR1 SQVTM, CDR2 ANQGSEA. With 7 bases clipped from V and 4 bases from J, the junction kept 4 bases outside the gene matches. The CDR3 extends over 12 amino acids. The CDR3 nucleotides are TGCAGCGGGGCAGGGGGTAATCAGCCCCAGCATTTT. It encodes CSGAGGNQPQHF.

The rearrangement uses TRBV25-1 and TRBJ1-2; 8 nucleotides align to TRBD1. Trimming cost V 5 bases and J 4 bases; bases outside gene matches: 12. Germline-derived CDR1 and CDR2 are MGHDK and SYGVNS. This CDR3 region has 16 residues. The CDR3 loop is CASSQPGTGGAYGYTF. The CDR3 region has the DNA TGTGCCAGCAGTCAACCGGGGACAGGCGGCGCCTATGGCTACACCTTC.

The gene calls are TRBV6-6 and TRBJ1-2, with 11 bases aligning to TRBD1. The CDR3 has 14 amino acids. V lost 6 bases and J lost 4; bases outside the gene matches: 4. CDR1 and CDR2 (germline): MNHNY, SVGAGI (reference sequence). The CDR3 is CASRPGTGGYGYTF. The CDR3 coding sequence is TGTGCCAGCAGGCCCGGGACAGGGGGCTATGGCTACACCTTC.